A selection of T cell receptor beta chains follows, all from one sample in a study of CD8 T cells in Susac syndrome. TCRdb processed the immunoSEQ multiplex PCR reads anew with MiXCR; each CDR3 protein has one entry. The data show about 120,000 distinct CDR3 sequences, with over 90% seen just once and more than 0.25% held by the top ten. The sample taken for sequencing was CD8+ T cells from PBMCs. These receptors were collected from a human donor with Susac syndrome. Each CDR3 is given with its conserved first and last residue. D genes are given only for firm matches. Clone size is not always given. Where it is, it says once, few, many or a class for expanded clones.

j_call	v_call	clone_size	d_call	cdr3_nt	cdr3_aa
TRBJ2-2	TRBV29-1	NA	NA	TGCAGCGTTGTTTCGTCCAGGCCGACCGGGGAGCTGTTTTTT	CSVVSSRPTGELFF
TRBJ2-1	TRBV15	NA	TRBD1	TGTGCCACCAGCAGAGAAAGGGGACAGAGCTCCTACAATGAGCAGTTCTTC	CATSRERGQSSYNEQFF
TRBJ2-7	TRBV27	NA	TRBD1	TGTGCCAGCAGTTTCGGGACAGGGACTGAGCAGTACTTC	CASSFGTGTEQYF
TRBJ2-1	TRBV29-1	NA	NA	TGCAGCGTAATCGTGCCTGGGTCCTCCTACAATGAGCAGTTCTTC	CSVIVPGSSYNEQFF
TRBJ2-3	TRBV9	NA	NA	TGTGCCAGCAGCGTTTTATTGTTTACAGATACGCAGTATTTT	CASSVLLFTDTQYF
TRBJ2-7	TRBV30	NA	NA	TGTGCCTGCCAGGACGTCGCCTACGAGCAGTACTTC	CACQDVAYEQYF
TRBJ1-4	TRBV9	NA	NA	TGTGCCAGCAGCGCAGGGGTTGCAACTAATGAAAAACTGTTTTTT	CASSAGVATNEKLFF
TRBJ2-5	TRBV21-1	NA	NA	TGTGCCAGCAGCCCCCGAGGGACAGGGGAGGAGACCCAGTACTTC	CASSPRGTGEETQYF
TRBJ2-2	TRBV6-1	NA	NA	TGTGCCAGCAGTGAATACGGGGAGCTGTTTTTT	CASSEYGELFF
TRBJ1-5	TRBV20-1	NA	TRBD1	TGCAGTGCTCTGGGACAGGAGGATCAGCCCCAGCATTTT	CSALGQEDQPQHF
TRBJ1-3	TRBV29-1	NA	TRBD1	TGCAGCGCCGTGGGACAGGGAAACACCATATATTTT	CSAVGQGNTIYF
TRBJ1-4	TRBV29-1	NA	TRBD1	TGCAGCGCGCGGGCAGGGGGCGGAGAAAAACTGTTTTTT	CSARAGGGEKLFF
TRBJ2-5	TRBV6-5	NA	NA	TGTGCCAGCAGTTACTACGGACAAGAGACCCAGTACTTC	CASSYYGQETQYF
TRBJ2-7	TRBV14	NA	NA	TGTGCCAGCAGCTCCTCCGGTAGTCTGCTCGAGCAGTACTTC	CASSSSGSLLEQYF
TRBJ1-1	TRBV29-1	NA	NA	TGCAGCGTTGTACCAGGGGATGGTACTGAAGCTTTCTTT	CSVVPGDGTEAFF
TRBJ2-3	TRBV29-1	NA	TRBD2	TGCAGCTCGAGGACTAGCGGCACAGATACGCAGTATTTT	CSSRTSGTDTQYF
TRBJ2-5	TRBV7-9	NA	TRBD1	TGTGCCAGCAGCCCATCCGACAGGGGGCAGGAGACCCAGTACTTC	CASSPSDRGQETQYF
TRBJ2-1	TRBV5-8	once	NA	TGTGCCAGCAGCTTACCCGAGGTCGACAATGAGCAGTTCTTC	CASSLPEVDNEQFF
TRBJ1-1	TRBV20-1	once	NA	TGCAGTGCCCAGCCCGGACTGAACACTGAAGCTTTCTTT	CSAQPGLNTEAFF
TRBJ2-1	TRBV27	NA	TRBD2	TGTGCCAGCACCATAGCGGGGGGGCCGGGCAATGAGCAGTTCTTC	CASTIAGGPGNEQFF
TRBJ1-2	TRBV7-8	once	NA	TGTGCCAGCAGCTTAAGCGGGGGCGGAGGCTACACCTTC	CASSLSGGGGYTF
TRBJ2-7	TRBV30	NA	NA	TGTGCCTGGGGCCCGGGGGCCTCCTACGAGCAGTACTTC	CAWGPGASYEQYF
TRBJ2-7	TRBV3-1	NA	TRBD2	TGTGCCAGCAGCCCTAGCGGGGCCTCCTACGAGCAGTACTTC	CASSPSGASYEQYF
TRBJ2-7	TRBV20-1	NA	NA	TGCAGTGCTAGAGATCGGGGCAGGGTGTTCAACGAGCAGTACTTC	CSARDRGRVFNEQYF
TRBJ1-2	TRBV12-5	NA	NA	TGTGCTAGTGGTTTTGGGGCACAGGGAGGGGGCTATGGCTACACCTTC	CASGFGAQGGGYGYTF
TRBJ1-2	TRBV7-8	NA	TRBD1	TGTGCCAGCAGCTTGGGGAGGACAGGGGGAAACTATGGCTACACCTTC	CASSLGRTGGNYGYTF
TRBJ1-6	TRBV9	NA	NA	TGTGCCAGCAGGGGAATGAATTCACCCCTCCACTTT	CASRGMNSPLHF
TRBJ1-6	TRBV7-9	NA	NA	TGTGCCAGCAGGGACGAAGGCCATTCACCCCTCCACTTT	CASRDEGHSPLHF
TRBJ1-6	TRBV11-2	once	NA	TGTGCCAGCAGCTTAGGCCCGGGTGACAATTCACCCCTCCACTTT	CASSLGPGDNSPLHF
TRBJ1-1	TRBV3-1	NA	TRBD1	TGTGCCAGCAGCCGGGACAGGGGAGTACTTGAAGCTTTCTTT	CASSRDRGVLEAFF